This entry concerns a single T cell receptor beta chain. What it binds is not known. The repertoire was sequenced with immunoSEQ multiplex PCR; TCRdb's copy has only in-frame clones and lacks some. The data show nearly 2 million clones, with about 94% seen just once and less than 1.5% held by the top ten. This record belongs to a study of shared clonotypes between healthy human individuals. Study outcomes and limitations: Relative to clonotypes present in all four donors, those not shared had lower generation probabilities.

Germline lookup yields CDR1 GTSNPN and CDR2 SVGIG (reference sequence). CDR3 length equals 13 residues. The V and J ends lost 1 base and 2 bases respectively, with 8 bases between them. Naive CD8 populations comprised CD45RO-negative cells positively selected for CCR7, excluding terminally differentiated effector memory CD45RA+ cells. The TCR comes from a man younger than 35 in good health. The chain combines TRBV30 with TRBJ1-2; D is unclear. Sequenced: naive CD8+ T cells sorted from blood. This chain's CDR3 is CAWSDKTNYGYTF. CDR3 nucleotide sequence: TGTGCCTGGAGTGACAAGACAAACTATGGCTACACCTTC. Based on the CDR3 plus reference TRBV30 and TRBJ1-2, the full variable domain is SQTIHQWPATLVQPVGSPLSLECTVEGTSNPNLYWYRQAAGRGLQLLFYSVGIGQISSEVPQNLSASRPQDRQFILSSKKLLLSDSGFYLCAWSDKTNYGYTFGSGTRLTVV.